The clone carrying this T cell receptor beta chain has a handful of counts. The antigen remains undetermined. V was pared by 3 bases and J by 5 bases, with 10 bases between. The CDR3 runs to 14 residues. Germline V gives CDR1 LGHNA, CDR2 YSLEER. This sample was taken from a study of shared clonotypes between healthy human individuals. Broader study findings: Shared clonotypes across all four donors exceeded non-shared ones in generation probability.

Assay used: immunoSEQ multiplex PCR; TCRdb lists only in-frame clones, some missing. The sample carries around 1,100,000 clones, about 72% recorded once. This TCR derives from a young man in good health. Some clones in this sample may be carry-over from other donors' samples. The chain employs TRBV4-3 and TRBJ1-4; D ambiguous. The sample taken for sequencing was memory CD4+ T cells from PBMCs. The sample's subset: CD45RA-negative fraction. The CDR3 sequence: CASSQGGSNEKLFF. The CDR3, as DNA: TGCGCCAGCAGCCAGGGCGGTTCGAATGAAAAACTGTTTTTT.